The clone carrying this TCR beta chain was recorded a few times. Its antigen remains unidentified. This sample is drawn from a study of T cell repertoires in cytomegalovirus infection. Whole-study context: Through public TCR beta signatures, both CMV infection and matching HLA type were indicated. Broader study findings: CMV-specific HLA-C-restricted TCR beta clonotypes dominated the ex vivo response. Individuals carrying CMV plus the relevant HLA were identified by cumulative frequency of public TCR beta families.

With 3 bases removed from V and 1 base from J, the gap between germline ends came to 8 bases. Germline V CDR1 and CDR2: DFQATT, SNEGSKA (reference sequence). This CDR3 comprises 13 residues. TCRdb re-called the reads through MiXCR, storing one row per CDR3 protein. The sample yields hundreds of thousands of distinct CDR3 sequences, 15% to 20% seen once. This rearrangement joins TRBV20-1 to TRBJ2-3, with a tentative D call TRBD2 (6 bases). This sequence was found in a human donor in good health (CMV status not recorded). Some clones in this sample may be carry-over from other donors' samples. Sequences were obtained from PBMCs. This CDR3 is CSAREGGTDTQYF. CDR3 coding DNA: TGCAGTGCTAGGGAGGGCGGCACAGATACGCAGTATTTT.